The 30 T cell receptor beta chains reported below all come from one sample, sequenced in a study of CD8+ T cells in alopecia areata. RNA was isolated and reverse transcribed to cDNA, the sequencing template. TCRdb's copy holds only in-frame clones and misses some; the assay was immunoSEQ multiplex PCR. In the table there are about 200,000 clones, 50% to 60% of which are singletons. As for treatment: oral pan-JAK inhibitor, 5-10 mg twice daily. The sample was CD4+ T cells sorted from blood, taken at week 4, from a patient treated with tofacitinib. The receptor source for this set is a human donor with alopecia areata.

This clone was counted a few times. The chain has TRBV7-8 and TRBJ1-4; D unclear. Trimming took off 2 bases at V and 7 bases at J, with 14 bases between the two ends. In germline, CDR1 is SGHVS, CDR2 FQNEAQ. The CDR3 is 15 amino acids. In nucleotides, the CDR3 is TGTGCCAGCAGCTTAACCGGAGAGTGGGGTGAAAAACTGTTTTTT. It yields the protein CASSLTGEWGEKLFF.

V usage is TRBV5-6 and J usage is TRBJ2-7, with D perhaps TRBD1 or TRBD2 (6 bases each). The length of the CDR3 is 16 residues. The V end lost 1 base, the J end lost 0 bases, and 14 bases lay between the germline ends. Looked up from germline, CDR1 is SGHDT and CDR2 is YYEEEE. DNA of the CDR3: TGTGCCAGCAGCTTGAGCACAGGGAGGTTCTCCTACGAGCAGTACTTC. Amino acid sequence: CASSLSTGRFSYEQYF.

V and J are TRBV6-5 and TRBJ1-5; the D is unclear. Germline loops: CDR1 MNHEY, CDR2 SVGAGI. Trimming shortened V by 4 bases and J by 4 bases, and 8 bases separated the two germline ends. This CDR3 is built from 13 residues. CDR3 loop: CASSLKQNQPQHF. The CDR3 bases are TGTGCCAGCAGTTTAAAACAGAATCAGCCCCAGCATTTT.

Only a few counts were recorded for this clone. The chain uses TRBV14 and TRBJ2-1; no clear D. The germline V gene encodes CDR1 SGHDN and CDR2 FVKESK. The CDR3 contains 15 residues. V shed 0 bases and J shed 1 base, with 7 bases lying between them. CDR3 nucleotides: TGTGCCAGCAGCCAAGATAAAGGGTCCTACAATGAGCAGTTCTTC. This encodes CASSQDKGSYNEQFF.

The V and J genes are TRBV15 and TRBJ2-3, with 7 bases matching TRBD1. Germline assignment: CDR1 LNHNV and CDR2 YYDKDF (reference sequence). Trimming took 5 bases from V and 2 from J; bases not matched to a gene: 10. The CDR3 totals 16 residues. CDR3 in DNA: TGTGCCACCAGCTTCCACCTCGGACAGGCCACAGATACGCAGTATTTT. Translation gives CATSFHLGQATDTQYF.

This clone was recorded once. V gene TRBV30 combines with J gene TRBJ1-2; tentative D call: TRBD1 (5 bases). The CDR3 runs 15 residues. V was clipped by 0 bases and J by 3 bases, with 14 bases between them. Germline V gene sequence: CDR1 GTSNPN, CDR2 SVGIG (reference sequence). The CDR3 coding sequence is TGTGCCTGGAGTGTACGGCGAGCAGGGTACTATGGCTACACCTTC. Its translation: CAWSVRRAGYYGYTF.

This clone was found once. The rearrangement uses TRBV5-1 and TRBJ2-5; D uncertain. The CDR3 is 14 residues long. Germline CDR1 reads SGHRS; CDR2 reads YFSETQ. V was clipped by 4 bases and J by 1 base, with 11 bases between them. The CDR3 sequence: CASSREPGQETQYF. CDR3 sequence (DNA): TGCGCCAGCAGCAGAGAACCGGGCCAAGAGACCCAGTACTTC.

As regards this clone: Additional DNA sequences in this sample encode the identical CDR3. In nucleotides, the CDR3 is TGCAGCGTTGAAGGGCTTCTGAACACTGAAGCTTTCTTT. Translated: CSVEGLLNTEAFF. This chain links TRBV29-1 with TRBJ1-1; no clear D. The CDR3 is 13 residues long. Germline-derived CDR1 and CDR2 are SQVTM and ANQGSEA. V gave up 1 base and J gave up 0 bases, with 6 bases separating them.

The chain links TRBV5-4 to TRBJ2-1; D is unclear. V was trimmed by 3 bases and J by 4 bases, leaving 8 bases between them. The CDR3 length is 13 residues. The germline CDR1 and CDR2 sequences are SGHNT and YYREEE (reference sequence). The CDR3 here is CASSSDAYNEQFF. CDR3 nucleotides: TGTGCCAGCAGCTCGGATGCTTACAATGAGCAGTTCTTC. Full variable domain (missing parts from reference TRBV5-4 and TRBJ2-1): ETGVTQSPTHLIKTRGQQVTLRCSSQSGHNTVSWYQQALGQGPQFIFQYYREEENGRGNFPPRFSGLQFPNYSSELNVNALELDDSALYLCASSSDAYNEQFFGPGTRLTVL.

This clone was observed a handful of times. This chain connects TRBV29-1 to TRBJ2-3; maybe TRBD2 (5 bases). CDR1 is SQVTM and CDR2 is ANQGSEA in the germline V gene. V shed 6 bases and J shed 7 bases, with 20 bases lying between them. This CDR3 is 14 amino acids long. This CDR3 reads CSVAPRGVVHTQYF. CDR3 nucleotides: TGCAGCGTCGCTCCCCGGGGAGTTGTCCATACGCAGTATTTT.

J is TRBJ2-7 and V is TRBV5-4; D remains unclear. V gave up 2 bases and J gave up 5 bases, with 11 bases separating them. The CDR3 loop spans 13 amino acids. CDR1 is SGHNT and CDR2 is YYREEE in the germline V gene (reference sequence). Here the CDR3 DNA reads TGTGCCAGCAGCTTATGGGCGACCAACGAGCAGTACTTC. Its protein is CASSLWATNEQYF.

V and J are TRBV7-2 and TRBJ2-2; D is undetermined. V was shortened by 1 base and J by 0 bases, with 6 bases between the two germline ends. CDR3 size: 15 residues. Germline CDR1 and CDR2: SGHTA and FQGNSA. DNA for the CDR3: TGTGCCAGCAGCTTAGTATGGGCGAACACCGGGGAGCTGTTTTTT. It encodes CASSLVWANTGELFF.

This clone has a handful of counts. V usage is TRBV5-1 and J usage is TRBJ2-2; D remains ambiguous. This CDR3 region has 15 residues. Trimming pared 4 bases from V and 2 bases from J, leaving 12 bases between. The germline V gene has CDR1 SGHRS and CDR2 YFSETQ. Written as DNA, the CDR3 is TGCGCCAGCAGCGTACAAATGAGCAACACCGGGGAGCTGTTTTTT. Amino acids: CASSVQMSNTGELFF. The full variable domain, completed using reference TRBV5-1 and TRBJ2-2, is KAGVTQTPRYLIKTRGQQVTLSCSPISGHRSVSWYQQTPGQGLQFLFEYFSETQRNKGNFPGRFSGRQFSNSRSEMNVSTLELGDSALYLCASSVQMSNTGELFFGEGSRLTVL.

This clone was seen more than once but under ten times. The chain carries TRBV7-2 and TRBJ2-6; the D is unclear. Trimming removed 5 bases from V and 4 bases from J, with 12 bases in between. This CDR3 comprises 15 residues. Germline CDR1 is SGHTA and CDR2 is FQGNSA. Here the CDR3 reads CASSPQAAGANVLTF. The CDR3 region has the DNA TGTGCCAGCAGCCCCCAGGCGGCAGGGGCCAACGTCCTGACTTTC.

The rearrangement joins TRBV5-4 to TRBJ2-3; 8 bases agree with TRBD1. V lost 4 bases and J lost 3; bases outside the gene matches: 7. This CDR3 comprises 15 residues. Germline V gene lookup returns CDR1 SGHNT and CDR2 YYREEE (reference sequence). The chain's CDR3 is CASSRTGSWTDTQYF. CDR3 DNA sequence: TGTGCCAGCAGCAGGACAGGGTCGTGGACAGATACGCAGTATTTT.

This clone was detected only once. The V call is TRBV9, the J call TRBJ2-1; D is uncertain. There are 16 residues in the CDR3. V was pared by 0 bases and J by 4 bases, with 14 bases between. Looked up from germline, CDR1 is SGDLS and CDR2 is YYNGEE. The CDR3 DNA follows: TGTGCCAGCAGCGTAGCTATTGGTAGGGAATACAATGAGCAGTTCTTC. Protein sequence: CASSVAIGREYNEQFF.

The chain carries TRBV5-1 and TRBJ2-7; TRBD1 agrees at 7 bases. The CDR3 has 12 amino acids. J gave up 3 bases and V 7 bases, and 4 bases lay outside the gene matches. Germline V lookup: CDR1 SGHRS, CDR2 YFSETQ. The CDR3 region is CASQGQSYEQYF. The CDR3 bases are TGCGCCAGCCAGGGACAGAGCTACGAGCAGTACTTC.

The rearrangement joins TRBV11-2 to TRBJ2-1, with 8 bases matching TRBD2. The CDR3 length is 15 residues. J was trimmed by 6 bases and V by 1 base; bases with no gene match: 5. CDR1 is SGHAT and CDR2 is FQNNGV in the germline V gene. CDR3 protein: CASSLVAGGSNEQFF. CDR3 bases: TGTGCCAGCAGCTTAGTGGCGGGGGGATCCAATGAGCAGTTCTTC.

A note on this clone: Compared with germline, one end of the junction differs, possibly owing to a read error. The rearrangement links TRBV7-7 to TRBJ2-1; D is unclear. The CDR3 extends over 15 amino acids. CDR1 SSHAT and CDR2 FNYEAQ come from the germline V gene (reference sequence). This CDR3 is CASSPQDGFYNEQFF. The CDR3 DNA follows: TGTGCTAGCAGCCCCCAGGACGGATTCTACAATGAGCAGTTCTTC.

This clone showed up just once. V and J are TRBV2 and TRBJ1-1; D possibly corresponds to TRBD1 (5 bases). The germline V gene has CDR1 SNHLY and CDR2 FYNNEI. Trimming left V 6 bases short and J 3 bases short, with 11 bases between. This CDR3 is built from 13 residues. The CDR3 reads CASSQDRDTEAFF. CDR3 sequence (DNA): TGTGCCAGCAGCCAAGACAGAGACACTGAAGCTTTCTTT.

A single count supports this clone. The chain carries TRBV30 and TRBJ2-7; weak D call: TRBD1 (6 bases). The CDR3 consists of 15 residues. Between the trimmed V and J ends, which lost 0 bases and 3 bases, there was a span of 15 bases. Germline loops: CDR1 GTSNPN, CDR2 SVGIG (reference sequence). The CDR3 reads CAWSVRDTVNYEQYF. The CDR3 nucleotides read TGTGCCTGGAGTGTCCGGGACACTGTGAACTACGAGCAGTACTTC. The variable domain in full, completed from reference TRBV30 and TRBJ2-7, reads SQTIHQWPATLVQPVGSPLSLECTVEGTSNPNLYWYRQAAGRGLQLLFYSVGIGQISSEVPQNLSASRPQDRQFILSSKKLLLSDSGFYLCAWSVRDTVNYEQYFGPGTRLTVT.

V and J are TRBV4-3 and TRBJ2-1; D unresolved. The CDR3 covers 14 residues. Trimming removed 0 bases at V and 7 bases at J, with 10 bases between. Germline-derived CDR1 and CDR2 are LGHNA and YSLEER. CDR3 in amino acids: CASSQEHRDNEQFF. For the CDR3, the DNA is TGCGCCAGCAGCCAAGAGCACAGAGATAATGAGCAGTTCTTC.

This clone was counted between two and nine times. The rearrangement uses TRBV6-6 and TRBJ2-3; D possibly corresponds to TRBD1 (5 bases). This CDR3 spans 13 amino acids. Germline V gives CDR1 MNHNY, CDR2 SVGAGI (reference sequence). With 6 bases removed from V and 1 base from J, the gap between germline ends came to 8 bases. The CDR3 DNA reads as TGTGCCAGCAGCAGGGATGGCACAGATACGCAGTATTTT. Protein: CASSRDGTDTQYF.

This rearrangement joins TRBV30 to TRBJ2-1, with D possibly being TRBD1 (8 bases). Germline assignment: CDR1 GTSNPN and CDR2 SVGIG (reference sequence). Trimming stripped 7 bases from V and 1 base from J, with 14 bases between. The CDR3 covers 14 residues. CDR3 residues: CASTGGGSYNEQFF. The DNA for the CDR3 is TGTGCCTCTACAGGGGGGGGATCCTACAATGAGCAGTTCTTC.

The chain combines TRBV5-1 with TRBJ2-7, with 7 bases fitting TRBD1. Germline CDR1 and CDR2: SGHRS and YFSETQ. This CDR3 comprises 14 residues. J lost 7 bases, V lost 1 base, and 8 bases had no gene match. The CDR3 sequence: CASSLSSQGDEQYF. CDR3 nucleotide sequence: TGCGCCAGCAGCTTGAGTAGTCAGGGGGATGAGCAGTACTTC.

The V and J genes are TRBV29-1 and TRBJ1-1, with D hard to call. The CDR3 totals 13 residues. Germline values: CDR1 SQVTM, CDR2 ANQGSEA. With 4 bases removed from V and 1 base from J, the gap between germline ends came to 10 bases. As DNA, the CDR3 is TGCAGCGTTGGACGGGAACAGAACACTGAAGCTTTCTTT. It specifies CSVGREQNTEAFF. Filled out from reference TRBV29-1 and TRBJ1-1, the complete variable domain reads SAVISQKPSRDICQRGTSLTIQCQVDSQVTMMFWYRQQPGQSLTLIATANQGSEATYESGFVIDKFPISRPNLTFSTLTVSNMSPEDSSIYLCSVGREQNTEAFFGQGTRLTVV.

This clone was picked up one time. The CDR3 DNA sequence: TGCAGCGTCTCCGGGACAGGGAAAGTGGGCACTGAAGCTTTCTTT. Amino acids: CSVSGTGKVGTEAFF. V gene TRBV29-1 combines with J gene TRBJ1-1, with 9 positions matching TRBD1. CDR3 length: 15 residues. After removal of 6 bases from V and 4 bases from J, the junction contained 12 bases not matched to a gene. Germline values: CDR1 SQVTM, CDR2 ANQGSEA. Based on the CDR3 plus reference TRBV29-1 and TRBJ1-1, the full variable domain is SAVISQKPSRDICQRGTSLTIQCQVDSQVTMMFWYRQQPGQSLTLIATANQGSEATYESGFVIDKFPISRPNLTFSTLTVSNMSPEDSSIYLCSVSGTGKVGTEAFFGQGTRLTVV.

Comment on this clone: Different DNA sequences within this sample yield the same CDR3. The rearrangement links TRBV7-2 to TRBJ2-5; D not resolved. Germline V lookup: CDR1 SGHTA, CDR2 FQGNSA. Trimming cost V 3 bases and J 2 bases, with 7 bases left between them. The CDR3 length is 13 residues. CDR3 in amino acids: CASSLSWQETQYF. DNA for the CDR3: TGTGCCAGCAGCTTGAGCTGGCAAGAGACCCAGTACTTC.

Note on this clone: The junction and the germline gene differ at one end; a read error may be behind it. This chain connects TRBV7-7 to TRBJ2-5; 7 nucleotides line up with TRBD2. There are 15 residues in the CDR3. Germline V gene lookup returns CDR1 SSHAT and CDR2 FNYEAQ (reference sequence). The CDR3 protein is CASSPGRAGVETQYF. CDR3 nucleotides: TGTGCTAGCAGCCCCGGCCGGGCGGGGGTCGAGACCCAGTACTTC.

The chain links TRBV4-1 to TRBJ1-2, with a weak D call TRBD1 (5 bases). The V gene's germline CDR1 is MGHRA and CDR2 YSYEKL. Trimming removed 2 bases at V and 2 bases at J, with 12 bases between. The CDR3 is 15 amino acids. The CDR3 DNA reads as TGCGCCAGCAGCCAATCCGGGACCGTCAACTATGGCTACACCTTC. This encodes CASSQSGTVNYGYTF.